These T cell receptor beta chains were read from a single sample in a study of blood T cell repertoires in COVID-19. The data were produced by immunoSEQ multiplex PCR, yet TCRdb's version contains in-frame clones alone and is incomplete. The repertoire consists of under 250,000 clones, with 83% occurring once and the leading ten covering under 3.5%. Sequenced material: peripheral blood. These receptor sequences come from a man aged 50-60 years with active or convalescent COVID-19. CDR3s include the opening cysteine and the closing phenylalanine or tryptophan. A clone size is listed for some rows: how often the clone was seen (once, few, many), or a class if it is expanded.

CDR3: CASSGGSLTRGQYF
J: TRBJ2-3
V: TRBV2
length: 14
size: NA

CDR3: CASSLNQLAGVREQYF
J: TRBJ2-7
V: TRBV5-4
length: 16
size: NA

CDR3: CASSTTSGLGGNTIYF
J: TRBJ1-3
V: TRBV27
length: 16
size: NA

CDR3: CASSSQDSEKLFF
J: TRBJ1-4
V: TRBV12-3/TRBV12-4
length: 13
size: NA

CDR3: CASSLFGSTNSPLHF
J: TRBJ1-6
V: TRBV28
length: 15
size: NA

CDR3: CASSSGWRNEQFF
J: TRBJ2-1
V: TRBV28
length: 13
size: NA

CDR3: CASSFSGGSSIGYTF
J: TRBJ1-2
V: TRBV6-5
length: 15
size: NA

CDR3: CASSQTGKAFF
J: TRBJ1-1
V: TRBV14
length: 11
size: NA

CDR3: CASRYAGGVGQPQHF
J: TRBJ1-5
V: TRBV6-5
length: 15
size: NA

CDR3: CAWRPGGDTEAFF
J: TRBJ1-1
V: TRBV30
length: 13
size: NA

CDR3: CSASSEGRSYNSPLHF
J: TRBJ1-6
V: TRBV20-1
length: 16
size: once

CDR3: CASSPDRASEAFF
J: TRBJ1-1
V: TRBV18
length: 13
size: NA

CDR3: CASSDRVGTNEKLFF
J: TRBJ1-4
V: TRBV28
length: 15
size: NA

CDR3: CASSQDGSVQGDEQFF
J: TRBJ2-1
V: TRBV14
length: 16
size: NA

CDR3: CASSATGVAYGYTF
J: TRBJ1-2
V: TRBV27
length: 14
size: once

CDR3: CASSQGEDEQFF
J: TRBJ2-1
V: TRBV3-1/TRBV3-2
length: 12
size: NA

CDR3: CASSPAPGGYGYTF
J: TRBJ1-2
V: TRBV9
length: 14
size: once

CDR3: CASSRLDRVSPLHF
J: TRBJ1-6
V: TRBV6-5
length: 14
size: NA

CDR3: CASSLAGAPGELFF
J: TRBJ2-2
V: TRBV5-1
length: 14
size: NA

CDR3: CASSLGLAGGGTDTQYF
J: TRBJ2-3
V: TRBV5-4
length: 17
size: NA

CDR3: CASSAGWAAFF
J: TRBJ1-1
V: TRBV11-2
length: 11
size: NA

CDR3: CASSYDRVYGYTF
J: TRBJ1-2
V: TRBV12-3/TRBV12-4
length: 13
size: NA

CDR3: CASSTSRGGSYGYTF
J: TRBJ1-2
V: TRBV18
length: 15
size: NA

CDR3: CASSLDPGGAYEQYF
J: TRBJ2-7
V: TRBV7-2
length: 15
size: once

CDR3: CASSESNTIYF
J: TRBJ1-3
V: TRBV5-1
length: 11
size: NA

CDR3: CASSLGQNTGELFF
J: TRBJ2-2
V: TRBV28
length: 14
size: NA

CDR3: CASSVGGEVETQYF
J: TRBJ2-5
V: TRBV9
length: 14
size: NA

CDR3: CASSQDPAGGPLFF
J: TRBJ2-1
V: TRBV3-1/TRBV3-2
length: 14
size: NA

CDR3: CASSVGSGGFTDTQYF
J: TRBJ2-3
V: TRBV9
length: 16
size: NA

CDR3: CASSRGQFGLAGDNEQFF
J: TRBJ2-1
V: TRBV11-3
length: 18
size: NA

CDR3: CASSQRLAGGRNNEQFF
J: TRBJ2-1
V: TRBV9
length: 17
size: once

CDR3: CASSQDVGRGNEKLFF
J: TRBJ1-4
V: TRBV4-3
length: 16
size: NA

CDR3: CASREQMGGYNSPLHF
J: TRBJ1-6
V: TRBV5-1
length: 16
size: NA

CDR3: CASSSTGVNYSPLHF
J: TRBJ1-6
V: TRBV25-1
length: 15
size: once

CDR3: CASSVRLTDTQYF
J: TRBJ2-3
V: TRBV11-2
length: 13
size: NA

CDR3: CASSSGTGDSLGYTF
J: TRBJ1-2
V: TRBV11-1
length: 15
size: NA

CDR3: CSASLRGTDTQYF
J: TRBJ2-3
V: TRBV20-1
length: 13
size: NA

CDR3: CASSPRGSYNEQFF
J: TRBJ2-1
V: TRBV5-4
length: 14
size: NA

CDR3: CASSQQGYEQYF
J: TRBJ2-7
V: TRBV2
length: 12
size: NA

CDR3: CASSWDRYQPQHF
J: TRBJ1-5
V: TRBV3-1/TRBV3-2
length: 13
size: few

CDR3: CACLSGGSSNEQFF
J: TRBJ2-1
V: TRBV30
length: 14
size: NA

CDR3: CASSYRGSRGGANVLTF
J: TRBJ2-6
V: TRBV5-5
length: 17
size: few

CDR3: CASRRTGTQETQYF
J: TRBJ2-5
V: TRBV7-9
length: 14
size: few

CDR3: CASSERGGGSYNEQFF
J: TRBJ2-1
V: TRBV10-2
length: 16
size: NA

CDR3: CASKKGQGAGEQYF
J: TRBJ2-7
V: TRBV27
length: 14
size: NA

CDR3: CASRPGIPMNTEAFF
J: TRBJ1-1
V: TRBV7-9
length: 15
size: once

CDR3: CASSVGLDEQYF
J: TRBJ2-7
V: TRBV9
length: 12
size: NA

CDR3: CASSPQTGIKDSPLHF
J: TRBJ1-6
V: TRBV19
length: 16
size: NA